Below, 18 T cell receptor beta chains from the same sample are listed, as sequenced in a study of blood T cell repertoires in COVID-19. Produced via immunoSEQ multiplex PCR; TCRdb's table is partial and in-frame only. Here the sample spans tens of thousands of clones, 83% being singletons. Sequenced material: peripheral blood. The receptors here all came from a human donor in a cohort sampled during active COVID-19.

This chain joins TRBV2 and TRBJ2-2, with D possibly being TRBD1 (6 bases). Looked up from germline, CDR1 is SNHLY and CDR2 is FYNNEI. The CDR3 is 15 amino acids. Deletions cut 6 bases from V and 3 bases from J, with 14 bases between. CDR3 protein: CASSATGPHTGELFF. The CDR3, as DNA: TGTGCCAGCAGCGCAACAGGGCCCCACACCGGGGAGCTGTTTTTT.

The sample holds one count of this clone. As DNA, the CDR3 is TGTGCCTGGAGCGGGTCTGGAGAGACCCAGTACTTC. This encodes CAWSGSGETQYF. The chain uses TRBV30 and TRBJ2-5, with no clear D. CDR1 and CDR2 (germline): GTSNPN, SVGIG (reference sequence). The CDR3 extends over 12 amino acids. V was pared by 3 bases and J by 4 bases, with 9 bases between. Combining the CDR3 with reference TRBV30 and TRBJ2-5 gives the whole variable domain SQTIHQWPATLVQPVGSPLSLECTVEGTSNPNLYWYRQAAGRGLQLLFYSVGIGQISSEVPQNLSASRPQDRQFILSSKKLLLSDSGFYLCAWSGSGETQYFGPGTRLLVL.

The chain employs TRBV9 and TRBJ2-2; 7 positions match TRBD2. CDR3 length: 16 amino acids. CDR1 is SGDLS and CDR2 is YYNGEE in the germline V gene. V shed 4 bases, J shed 2 bases, and the junction held 8 bases outside the gene matches. As DNA, the CDR3 is TGTGCCAGCAGCCTTAAAGCGGGGCGCAACACCGGGGAGCTGTTTTTT. Translating it yields CASSLKAGRNTGELFF.

V is TRBV7-2 and J is TRBJ2-3; D not certain. Germline V gives CDR1 SGHTA, CDR2 FQGNSA. This CDR3 contains 13 residues. Trimming took 2 bases from V and 5 from J, leaving 8 bases between them. CDR3 protein: CASSLFGQDTQYF. In DNA, the CDR3 is TGTGCCAGCAGCTTATTCGGTCAAGATACGCAGTATTTT. The variable domain in full, completed from reference TRBV7-2 and TRBJ2-3, reads GAGVSQSPSNKVTEKGKDVELRCDPISGHTALYWYRQSLGQGLEFLIYFQGNSAPDKSGLPSDRFSAERTGGSVSTLTIQRTQQEDSAVYLCASSLFGQDTQYFGPGTRLTVL.

This clone came up a few times. The V call is TRBV11-3, the J call TRBJ2-2; D perhaps matches TRBD1 (6 bases). Germline values: CDR1 SGHNT, CDR2 YENEEA. The V and J ends lost 1 base and 6 bases respectively, with 15 bases between them. The CDR3 extends over 16 amino acids. The CDR3 protein is CASSLVQGQAAGELFF. In DNA, the CDR3 is TGTGCCAGCAGCTTAGTACAGGGCCAGGCAGCCGGGGAGCTGTTTTTT.

The V call is TRBV25-1, the J call TRBJ2-4; D might be TRBD2 (6 bases). V lost 3 bases to trimming and J lost 3 bases, with 9 bases between them. This CDR3 comprises 14 residues. The germline gives CDR1 MGHDK, CDR2 SYGVNS. Here the CDR3 DNA reads TGTGCCAGCAGTGAGGAGGGAAACAAAAACATTCAGTACTTC. The encoded protein is CASSEEGNKNIQYF.

This clone was counted a few times. This chain's CDR3 is CASSLSGANVLTF. The CDR3 nucleotides read TGTGCCAGCTCCCTCTCTGGGGCCAACGTCCTGACTTTC. The chain uses TRBV27 and TRBJ2-6; D is uncertain. The CDR3 sequence is 13 residues long. V lost 8 bases to trimming and J lost 0 bases, with 5 bases between them. Germline CDR1 reads MNHEY; CDR2 reads SMNVEV (reference sequence).

This clone was counted a single time. J is TRBJ2-7 and V is TRBV3-1 (or the pseudogene TRBV3-2); D is possibly TRBD1 (6 bases). CDR1 is LGHDT and CDR2 is YNNKEL in the germline V gene (reference sequence). The V and J ends lost 3 bases and 5 bases respectively, with 14 bases between them. The length of the CDR3 is 14 residues. The CDR3 nucleotides are TGTGCCAGCAGCCACTTACAGGGCGTCCACGAGCAGTACTTC. It is translated as CASSHLQGVHEQYF.

By sample share, this clone is medium-sized. The V gene is TRBV9, the J gene TRBJ2-3; TRBD1 is a possible D gene (6 bases). The V end was cut by 3 bases, the J end by 3 bases, with 14 bases between. Germline V gene sequence: CDR1 SGDLS, CDR2 YYNGEE. The CDR3 has 15 amino acids. The CDR3 reads CASSGEQGWTDTQYF. CDR3 bases: TGTGCCAGCAGCGGGGAACAGGGCTGGACAGATACGCAGTATTTT.

V gene TRBV20-1 combines with J gene TRBJ2-2; TRBD2 aligns across 9 bases. From germline, CDR1 is DFQATT and CDR2 SNEGSKA (reference sequence). V gave up 3 bases and J gave up 5 bases; unmatched junction bases: 10. There are 16 residues in the CDR3. CDR3 sequence reads: CSASRGGDGGTGELFF. The CDR3 DNA sequence: TGCAGTGCTAGTCGCGGGGGGGATGGAGGGACCGGGGAGCTGTTTTTT.

This clone was counted only a few times. This rearrangement joins TRBV18 to TRBJ2-2, with D possibly being TRBD2 (6 bases). Germline CDR1 and CDR2: KGHSH and LQKENI. The CDR3 sequence is 17 residues long. V lost 0 bases, J lost 0 bases, and 11 bases lay in between. This chain's CDR3 is CASSPPTGSPNTGELFF. In DNA, the CDR3 is TGTGCCAGCTCACCACCGACCGGGAGCCCGAACACCGGGGAGCTGTTTTTT.

V and J are TRBV5-1 and TRBJ2-7; perhaps TRBD2 as D (5 bases). V was trimmed by 4 bases and J by 7 bases, leaving 24 bases between them. The CDR3 is 16 residues long. CDR1 is SGHRS and CDR2 is YFSETQ in the germline V gene. CDR3 loop: CASSDYAGRRTWEQYF. CDR3 DNA: TGCGCCAGCAGCGACTACGCCGGACGGCGGACTTGGGAGCAGTACTTC.

This clone was observed once. The chain couples TRBV6-1 to TRBJ2-1; D unresolved. CDR1 and CDR2 from the germline V gene are MNHNS and SASEGT. The CDR3 consists of 16 residues. V lost 7 bases and J 3 bases, leaving 19 bases between the germline ends. CDR3 bases: TGTGCCAGCACTGAGGATGACAATTCCTACTACAATGAGCAGTTCTTC. Translated, it gives CASTEDDNSYYNEQFF.

This chain joins TRBV7-9 and TRBJ1-3; a weak D match, TRBD1 (6 bases). In germline, CDR1 is SEHNR, CDR2 FQNEAQ (reference sequence). V was trimmed by 5 bases and J by 3 bases, leaving 20 bases between them. The CDR3 has 17 residues. The CDR3 reads CASSPQQGRIRGNTIYF. For the CDR3, the DNA is TGTGCCAGCAGCCCACAACAGGGAAGAATTCGTGGAAACACCATATATTTT.

This chain connects TRBV5-5 to TRBJ2-6; TRBD1 agrees at 9 bases. CDR1 SGHKS and CDR2 YYEKEE come from the germline V gene (reference sequence). Trimming took 0 bases from V and 2 from J; bases not matched to a gene: 3. CDR3 length equals 17 residues. In DNA form, the CDR3 reads TGTGCCAGCAGCTTGGGTGGGACAGGGACTGGGGCCAACGTCCTGACTTTC. Encoded protein: CASSLGGTGTGANVLTF.

The chain uses TRBV12-3 or TRBV12-4 and TRBJ1-1, with TRBD1 as a possible D gene (6 bases). The CDR3 is made up of 13 amino acids. Trimming took 5 bases from V and 6 from J, leaving 13 bases between them. The CDR3 here is CASSPGGIPEAFF. The CDR3 bases are TGTGCCAGCAGTCCTGGGGGCATTCCTGAAGCTTTCTTT.

About this clone itself: A read error may account for a junction end that differs from germline. The chain links TRBV7-7 to TRBJ2-3; D is perhaps TRBD2 (5 bases). Germline V gene data show CDR1 as SSHAT and CDR2 as FNYEAQ (reference sequence). CDR3 size: 15 residues. CDR3 DNA sequence: TGTGCTAGCAGCTTACGTCCGGGGAGCACAGATACGCAGTATTTT. This translates into CASSLRPGSTDTQYF.

V is TRBV6-5 and J is TRBJ2-2, with TRBD1 as a possible D gene (6 bases). The CDR3 is 14 amino acids. Germline assignment: CDR1 MNHEY and CDR2 SVGAGI. Trimming removed 5 bases from V and 4 bases from J, with 11 bases in between. CDR3 DNA: TGTGCCAGCAGTACAGGGCAGGGCACCGGGGAGCTGTTTTTT. Protein: CASSTGQGTGELFF.